These 8 T cell receptor beta chains were all obtained from the same sample, sequenced in a study of blood T cell repertoires in COVID-19. The assay was immunoSEQ multiplex PCR, and TCRdb's table has in-frame clones only and misses some. The sample yields about 250,000 clones, 70% to 90% seen once. The sample taken for sequencing was PBMCs or T cells enriched from blood (not recorded which). The receptors were gathered from a man aged 40-50 years who had recovered from COVID-19.

The chain is built from TRBV7-9 and TRBJ1-2; the D is unclear. Looked up from germline, CDR1 is SEHNR and CDR2 is FQNEAQ (reference sequence). This CDR3 has 16 amino acids. The germline V and J ends were trimmed by 3 bases and 8 bases, with 22 bases remaining between them. CDR3 sequence reads: CASSFKRRGQSWGYTF. Written as DNA, the CDR3 is TGTGCCAGCAGCTTTAAGCGACGAGGTCAATCCTGGGGCTACACCTTC.

The chain recombines TRBV6-2 or TRBV6-3 with TRBJ1-5; no reliable D call. The V gene's germline CDR1 is MNHEY and CDR2 SVGEGT. The CDR3 has 13 amino acids. V gave up 6 bases and J gave up 5 bases, with 11 bases separating them. CDR3 sequence: CASSLDGDQPQHF. In nucleotides, the CDR3 is TGTGCCAGCAGCTTAGACGGAGATCAGCCCCAGCATTTT.

This clone was recorded only once. The CDR3 nucleotides read TGTGCCTGGGAAATCAACGGTTTGGGCGGCTACACCTTC. Protein product: CAWEINGLGGYTF. This chain joins TRBV30 and TRBJ1-2; no definite D call. The CDR3 is made up of 13 amino acids. The ends were cut back, 5 bases at V and 8 bases at J, with 18 bases in the middle. Per germline, CDR1 GTSNPN and CDR2 SVGIG (reference sequence).

This clone has only a few counts. This sequence joins TRBV12-3 or TRBV12-4 and TRBJ1-1; D is perhaps TRBD1 (5 bases). The CDR3 runs 13 residues. V was cut by 3 bases and J by 10 bases, with 15 bases left in between. The CDR3 is CASSLFGAGGAFF. The CDR3 nucleotides read TGTGCCAGCAGTTTGTTCGGCGCGGGGGGAGCTTTCTTT.

As DNA, the CDR3 is TGCGCCAGCAGCCAAGGCGGGGGGCCCTACGAGCAGTACTTC. This sequence encodes CASSQGGGPYEQYF. V and J are TRBV4-1 and TRBJ2-7; 8 bases match TRBD2. Germline lookup yields CDR1 MGHRA and CDR2 YSYEKL. Unmatched junction bases numbered 1, after V lost 1 base and J lost 2 bases. This CDR3 is built from 14 residues.

The table lists this clone with a count of one. CDR3 sequence reads: CASSYSRTGANYEQYF. The CDR3 nucleotides read TGTGCCAGCAGTTACTCGAGGACAGGGGCAAACTACGAGCAGTACTTC. V is TRBV6-5 and J is TRBJ2-7, with 9 nucleotides matching TRBD1. Germline CDR1 reads MNHEY; CDR2 reads SVGAGI. Losses at the gene ends were 0 bases for V and 3 bases for J; bases not matched to a gene: 6. The CDR3 is 16 residues long.

The V and J genes are TRBV29-1 and TRBJ1-3, with D possibly being TRBD1 (6 bases). The germline CDR1 and CDR2 sequences are SQVTM and ANQGSEA. Trimming removed 6 bases at V and 3 bases at J, with 9 bases between. There are 12 residues in the CDR3. This chain's CDR3 is CSVGDNGNTIYF. CDR3 DNA sequence: TGCAGCGTCGGGGACAATGGAAACACCATATATTTT.

The genes are TRBV5-4 and TRBJ2-7, with 9 bases aligning to TRBD1. Germline lookup yields CDR1 SGHNT and CDR2 YYREEE (reference sequence). The CDR3 extends over 15 amino acids. Germline trimming cut 5 bases from V and 7 bases from J; bases unmatched to any gene: 13. In nucleotides, the CDR3 is TGTGCCAGCAGTCCGGGACAGGGTAGGGCAAGGGAGCAGTACTTC. Translated, it gives CASSPGQGRAREQYF.